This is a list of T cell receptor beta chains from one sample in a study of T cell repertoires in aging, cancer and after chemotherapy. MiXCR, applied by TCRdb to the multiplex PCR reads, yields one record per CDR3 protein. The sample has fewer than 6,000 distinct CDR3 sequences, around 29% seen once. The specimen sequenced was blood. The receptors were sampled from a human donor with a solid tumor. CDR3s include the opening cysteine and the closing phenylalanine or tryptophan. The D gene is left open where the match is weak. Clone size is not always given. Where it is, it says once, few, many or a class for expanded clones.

TGCAGTGCTAGTTACCAGGCACACCGGTATGGCTACACCTTC | CSASYQAHRYGYTF | few | TRBJ1-2 | TRBV20-1 | NA
TGTGCCAGCAGCTTGGGCGGTCCAGCCTCTGGGGCCAACGTCCTGACTTTC | CASSLGGPASGANVLTF | NA | TRBJ2-6 | TRBV5-6 | NA
TGCAGCGGGGACAGGGGGGAGGGCACTGAAGCTTTCTTT | CSGDRGEGTEAFF | NA | TRBJ1-1 | TRBV29-1 | TRBD1
TGTGCCAGCAGCTCCCTAGCGGGAGGGACCTACGAGCAGTACTTC | CASSSLAGGTYEQYF | few | TRBJ2-7 | TRBV6-2/TRBV6-3 | TRBD2
TGTGCCAGCAGTTTACAGGGATCCGGGGAGCTGTTTTTT | CASSLQGSGELFF | NA | TRBJ2-2 | TRBV7-3 | NA
TGTGCCAGCAGATCCCAGGGGAAGAATGGCTACACCTTC | CASRSQGKNGYTF | NA | TRBJ1-2 | TRBV7-2 | NA
TGTGCCAGCAGCTCCCTCCCCAGCAGTGGGAACACTGAAGCTTTCTTT | CASSSLPSSGNTEAFF | NA | TRBJ1-1 | TRBV11-2 | NA
TGTGCCAGCAGTTTAGTTGACAGGTATAATTCACCCCTCCACTTT | CASSLVDRYNSPLHF | NA | TRBJ1-6 | TRBV27 | NA
TGTGCCACCAGTGATTTGCAGGGGATGGGCAATGAGCAGTTCTTC | CATSDLQGMGNEQFF | NA | TRBJ2-1 | TRBV24-1 | NA
TGTGCCAGCAGTTTTTCACTTACTGGGGTGAGGGCGCAGTATTTT | CASSFSLTGVRAQYF | NA | TRBJ2-3 | TRBV12-3/TRBV12-4 | NA
TGCAGCGTTGAAGCAGGGGGAGGCTACACCTTC | CSVEAGGGYTF | medium-sized | TRBJ1-2 | TRBV29-1 | TRBD1
TGTGCCAGCAGTTCCCGGGGCAGAGCCCAAGAGACCCAGTACTTC | CASSSRGRAQETQYF | NA | TRBJ2-5 | TRBV12-3/TRBV12-4 | NA
TGTGCCAGCAGCGCATCCAGCACAGAATTACCCCTCCACTTT | CASSASSTELPLHF | NA | TRBJ1-6 | TRBV11-2 | NA
TGTGCCAGCAGCTTAATTCGACAGGAAGGAGCTTTCTTT | CASSLIRQEGAFF | NA | TRBJ1-1 | TRBV7-2 | NA
TGTGCCAGTAGTATATTAACAGGGAGCGGCACAGATACGCAGTATTTT | CASSILTGSGTDTQYF | NA | TRBJ2-3 | TRBV19 | NA
TGTGCCACCAGCAGAACGTCTACAGGGGGCCTAGGAGGCTACACCTTC | CATSRTSTGGLGGYTF | medium-sized | TRBJ1-2 | TRBV15 | TRBD1
TGTGCCAGCAGTTTGGCGGGGGCCCGCTACGAGCAGTACTTC | CASSLAGARYEQYF | NA | TRBJ2-7 | TRBV12-3/TRBV12-4 | NA
TGCAGCGTGCGAGGAACCTACGAGCAGTACTTC | CSVRGTYEQYF | medium-sized | TRBJ2-7 | TRBV29-1 | NA
TGTGCCACCAGCGAAGGTTTCAGGGAGCTGTTTTTT | CATSEGFRELFF | medium-sized | TRBJ2-2 | TRBV15 | NA
TGTGCCAGCAGTTACCCCGGGACAGGGGTTCAAGAGACCCAGTACTTC | CASSYPGTGVQETQYF | NA | TRBJ2-5 | TRBV12-3/TRBV12-4 | TRBD1
TGTGCCAGCATCCTTATCGCCCGGGGACCCACTGAAGCTTTCTTT | CASILIARGPTEAFF | NA | TRBJ1-1 | TRBV6-6 | NA
TGTGCCAGTAGCCGAATACAGAGATATAGCAATCAGCCCCAGCATTTT | CASSRIQRYSNQPQHF | NA | TRBJ1-5 | TRBV19 | NA
TGTGCCACCAGCAGGGGGGTCGAGTACAATGAGCAGTTCTTC | CATSRGVEYNEQFF | NA | TRBJ2-1 | TRBV15 | NA
TGTGCCAGCAGTCCCGACAGGCTCTATGGCTACACCTTC | CASSPDRLYGYTF | medium-sized | TRBJ1-2 | TRBV6-6 | NA
TGCGCCAGCAGTCGTCAGGGAGGCGATGGCACTGAAGCTTTCTTT | CASSRQGGDGTEAFF | NA | TRBJ1-1 | TRBV5-1 | NA
TGTGTCAGCAGGGGCAGTACTGAAGCTTTCTTT | CVSRGSTEAFF | NA | TRBJ1-1 | TRBV6-5 | NA
TGCGCCAGCAGTAACGCGGGGAACACCGGGGAGCTGTTTTTT | CASSNAGNTGELFF | few | TRBJ2-2 | TRBV10-2 | NA
TGTGCCAGCAGTACCTCCGAGGCGGGGGCACGGGCGTACGAGCAGTACTTC | CASSTSEAGARAYEQYF | NA | TRBJ2-7 | TRBV6-5 | NA
TGTGCCAGCAGACTTCTGACTAGCGGGAGAACAGATACGCAGTATTTT | CASRLLTSGRTDTQYF | few | TRBJ2-3 | TRBV6-6 | TRBD2
TGTGCCAGCAGTCCTAGAGGGACGCTCAGCTCTGGGGCCAACGTCCTGACTTTC | CASSPRGTLSSGANVLTF | once | TRBJ2-6 | TRBV28 | NA
TGTGCCAGCAGACCAAGCCTAACGTCTCGGACGGCACCAAGAGAATACGAGCAGTACTTC | CASRPSLTSRTAPREYEQYF | NA | TRBJ2-7 | TRBV12-3/TRBV12-4 | NA
TGTGCCAGCAGCTCAACCCAGGGGGCAGATACGCAGTATTTT | CASSSTQGADTQYF | few | TRBJ2-3 | TRBV7-3 | TRBD1
TGTACCAGCAGCACCGGGACAGTGAACACCGGGGAGCTGTTTTTT | CTSSTGTVNTGELFF | NA | TRBJ2-2 | TRBV7-9 | TRBD1
TGTGCCAGCAGACACCCCGGGCAGCCCCAGCATTTT | CASRHPGQPQHF | few | TRBJ1-5 | TRBV6-1 | NA
TGTGCCAGCAGCTTGGCCGGGGGCGAAGCTTTCTTT | CASSLAGGEAFF | few | TRBJ1-1 | TRBV7-9 | NA
TGTGCCAGTAGTACCAGGGTCATTCAGCCCCAGCATTTT | CASSTRVIQPQHF | medium-sized | TRBJ1-5 | TRBV19 | NA
TGTGCCAGTAGTAGGGGGGTCAATCAGCCCCAGCATTTT | CASSRGVNQPQHF | NA | TRBJ1-5 | TRBV19 | NA
TGTGCCAGCAGCTTAGAAGGGGGATCGACTAATGAAAAACTGTTTTTT | CASSLEGGSTNEKLFF | NA | TRBJ1-4 | TRBV7-9 | NA